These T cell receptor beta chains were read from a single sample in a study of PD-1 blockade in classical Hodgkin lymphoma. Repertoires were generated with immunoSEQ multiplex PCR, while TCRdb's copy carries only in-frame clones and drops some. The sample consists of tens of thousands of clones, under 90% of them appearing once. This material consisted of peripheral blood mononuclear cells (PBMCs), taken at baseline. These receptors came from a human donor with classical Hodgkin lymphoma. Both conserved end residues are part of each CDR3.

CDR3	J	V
CASSYRPYNYGYTF	TRBJ1-2	TRBV6-5
CASSPGTSINEQFF	TRBJ2-1	TRBV7-6
CASSQVVLSGFTDTQYF	TRBJ2-3	TRBV4-3
CASSTIRQGSYNEQFF	TRBJ2-1	TRBV28
CASSSAGTKDQPQHF	TRBJ1-5	TRBV5-5
CASTHENYGYTF	TRBJ1-2	TRBV5-6
CASSLEGNTGELFF	TRBJ2-2	TRBV5-1
CASSQIYNYGYTF	TRBJ1-2	TRBV6-5
CASSLEGAPNYGYTF	TRBJ1-2	TRBV7-2
CASSLGTRLRPGFNEQFF	TRBJ2-1	TRBV7-2
CASSFTGAYEQYF	TRBJ2-7	TRBV5-1
CASTRSPYNEQFF	TRBJ2-1	TRBV28
CASSPPSGHYTGELFF	TRBJ2-2	TRBV5-4
CATRPGQGGPYGYTF	TRBJ1-2	TRBV19
CSVESDTQYF	TRBJ2-3	TRBV20-1
CASAVTGRGPYEQYF	TRBJ2-7	TRBV6-5
CASSLWTSGISNEQFF	TRBJ2-1	TRBV18
CAWSMLGFSYEQYF	TRBJ2-7	TRBV30
CASSPLFTGTRNEQFF	TRBJ2-1	TRBV7-9
CASRPRLAGDEQYF	TRBJ2-7	TRBV7-6
CASSIVWTGKGQYF	TRBJ2-7	TRBV19
CASSTGTSETQYF	TRBJ2-5	TRBV5-6
CAWSVNGYNEQFF	TRBJ2-1	TRBV30
CASSLAGQIGNTIYF	TRBJ1-3	TRBV7-6
CASSQLSPGSSTGELFF	TRBJ2-2	TRBV4-2
CASIEGTSPNEQFF	TRBJ2-1	TRBV28
CASSLDGAAYEQYF	TRBJ2-7	TRBV7-9
CASKRAGDYGYTF	TRBJ1-2	TRBV6-5
CASSPQADTQYF	TRBJ2-3	TRBV18
CASSLVAGNSYEQYF	TRBJ2-7	TRBV5-4
CASSLGTGDGYTF	TRBJ1-2	TRBV11-2
CASSGRESLSNEQYF	TRBJ2-7	TRBV10-2
CASSQEVAVNTEAFF	TRBJ1-1	TRBV4-1
CATSRDGAGSPSTDTQYF	TRBJ2-3	TRBV15
CASSPIPSANNEQFF	TRBJ2-1	TRBV18
CASSPTGDGYTF	TRBJ1-2	TRBV7-6
CASTSSRPSGVYNEQFF	TRBJ2-1	TRBV5-6
CASSFTRDTISRSYEQYF	TRBJ2-7	TRBV7-2
CASSEEGSGTQYF	TRBJ2-5	TRBV11-2
CASSGGGQIYQPQHF	TRBJ1-5	TRBV6-1
CASSGGTASGTEAFF	TRBJ1-1	TRBV5-4
CATSSAGMTNTEAFF	TRBJ1-1	TRBV15
CASSVGTRGDQRQFF	TRBJ2-1	TRBV6-1
CASSEYAVTDDRDTQYF	TRBJ2-3	TRBV25-1
CASSTGEAFF	TRBJ1-1	TRBV21-1